The 17 T cell receptor beta chains below were found in one sample sequenced in a study of cytomegalovirus exposure and HLA in healthy donors. Researchers ran the PCR with 60 Vbeta and 13 Jbeta primers. Produced via immunoSEQ multiplex PCR; TCRdb's table is partial and in-frame only. The sample contains around 170,000 clones, around 77% of which appear only once. Sequencing was carried out using PBMCs. The origin of the receptors is a woman between 25 and 40 years old in good health and CMV-seronegative.

Concerning this clone itself: This CDR3 is also generated by other DNA sequences in the sample. This chain joins TRBV5-1 and TRBJ2-1; 10 bases fit TRBD2. There are 15 residues in the CDR3. The V gene end was trimmed by 0 bases and the J gene end by 5 bases; junction bases not matched to a gene: 2. The V gene's germline CDR1 is SGHRS and CDR2 YFSETQ. The CDR3 nucleotides are TGCGCCAGCAGCTTGGTACTAGCGGGAAACAATGAGCAGTTCTTC. Translating gives CASSLVLAGNNEQFF.

This rearrangement joins TRBV6-6 to TRBJ2-7, with TRBD1 identical over 7 bases. Germline V gives CDR1 MNHNY, CDR2 SVGAGI (reference sequence). V was pared by 6 bases and J by 1 base, with 12 bases of the junction left unmatched. The CDR3 loop spans 16 amino acids. The DNA for the CDR3 is TGTGCCAGCAGCCGGGAAGACAGGGTGGGTTCCTACGAGCAGTACTTC. Residues: CASSREDRVGSYEQYF.

The chain has TRBV6-5 and TRBJ1-5; TRBD1 matches 7 bases. Losses at the gene ends were 2 bases for V and 13 bases for J; bases not matched to a gene: 2. CDR1 is MNHEY and CDR2 is SVGAGI in the germline V gene. The CDR3 loop spans 11 amino acids. As DNA, the CDR3 is TGTGCCAGCAGTTACCTGGGACAGCAGCATTTT. Residues: CASSYLGQQHF.

This chain joins TRBV4-1 and TRBJ2-1; D is perhaps TRBD2 (6 bases). CDR3 length equals 18 residues. The V end was cut by 4 bases, the J end by 6 bases, with 25 bases between. Germline CDR1 is MGHRA and CDR2 is YSYEKL. The chain's CDR3 is CASSRGGGGAPILNEQFF. CDR3 DNA: TGCGCCAGCAGCCGCGGTGGCGGAGGGGCGCCTATCCTCAATGAGCAGTTCTTC.

The chain links TRBV7-6 to TRBJ1-1; possibly TRBD1 for D (6 bases). Trimming cost V 0 bases and J 0 bases, with 8 bases left between them. CDR1 and CDR2 from the germline V gene are SGHVS and FNYEAQ. The CDR3 has 15 residues. The DNA of the CDR3 is TGTGCCAGCAGCTTAGCGAGGGGGTTGAACACTGAAGCTTTCTTT. As protein: CASSLARGLNTEAFF.

In DNA, the CDR3 is TGCGCCAGCAGCCAAGACAGGTTGGCCTACGAGCAGTACTTC. It yields the protein CASSQDRLAYEQYF. The chain combines TRBV4-3 with TRBJ2-7, with unresolved D. The V and J ends lost 0 bases and 2 bases respectively, with 8 bases between them. The germline V gene has CDR1 LGHNA and CDR2 YSLEER. This CDR3 has 14 residues.

This clone appeared a single time. This chain uses TRBV23-1 with TRBJ1-4, with 7 bases identical to TRBD1. TRBV23-1 qualifies as an ORF whose function is uncertain. This CDR3 is built from 19 residues. Losses at the gene ends were 0 bases for V and 8 bases for J; bases not matched to a gene: 18. CDR3 sequence: CASSQSFRGQREDEEKLFF. The CDR3 region has the DNA TGCGCCAGCAGTCAATCTTTTCGGGGACAGAGAGAGGATGAAGAAAAACTGTTTTTT.

This clone has just one count. The chain is built from TRBV5-1 and TRBJ1-2, with D uncertain. Trimming pared 0 bases from V and 1 base from J, leaving 10 bases between. Per germline, CDR1 SGHRS and CDR2 YFSETQ. This CDR3 contains 15 residues. The CDR3 loop reads CASSLALGDNYGYTF. CDR3 DNA: TGCGCCAGCAGCTTGGCCCTAGGCGATAACTATGGCTACACCTTC.

The chain joins TRBV10-3 to TRBJ2-1, with 7 bases lining up with TRBD1. The ends lost 3 bases at V and 1 base at J; junction bases unmatched: 3. CDR3 size: 15 residues. The germline gives CDR1 ENHRY, CDR2 SYGVKD. In DNA form, the CDR3 reads TGTGCCATCAGTGATGGACAGGTTTCCTACAATGAGCAGTTCTTC. Residues: CAISDGQVSYNEQFF.

The chain employs TRBV6-4 and TRBJ1-2, with 7 bases identical to TRBD1. Germline V gives CDR1 MRHNA, CDR2 SNTAGT. The CDR3 consists of 16 residues. Germline trimming cut 3 bases from V and 6 bases from J; bases unmatched to any gene: 13. CDR3 protein: CASSEGQTRDRNGYTF. CDR3 DNA sequence: TGTGCCAGCAGTGAGGGACAGACTAGGGACCGGAATGGCTACACCTTC.

The chain combines TRBV14 with TRBJ1-2; possibly TRBD1 for D (5 bases). V was pared by 6 bases and J by 0 bases, with 14 bases between. The germline gives CDR1 SGHDN, CDR2 FVKESK. This CDR3 is built from 15 residues. CDR3 in DNA: TGTGCCAGCAGTAGAGTATCCAGGGCTAACTATGGCTACACCTTC. Translating gives CASSRVSRANYGYTF.

The chain is built from TRBV29-1 and TRBJ2-5; D possibly corresponds to TRBD1 (6 bases). The CDR3 consists of 14 residues. Per germline, CDR1 SQVTM and CDR2 ANQGSEA. V gave up 6 bases and J gave up 5 bases, with 19 bases separating them. The CDR3 sequence: CSVQGAQGVETQYF. CDR3 coding DNA: TGCAGCGTCCAAGGAGCACAGGGAGTGGAGACCCAGTACTTC.

The chain carries TRBV5-4 and TRBJ2-5; a possible D gene is TRBD1 (6 bases). Trimming removed 1 base at V and 4 bases at J, with 17 bases between. From germline, CDR1 is SGHNT and CDR2 YYREEE (reference sequence). The CDR3 length is 16 residues. CDR3 sequence reads: CASSLNSPGVAETQYF. The DNA of the CDR3 is TGTGCCAGCAGCTTGAACAGCCCAGGGGTGGCAGAGACCCAGTACTTC.

V gene TRBV5-1 combines with J gene TRBJ2-3; no definite D call. Trimming stripped 0 bases from V and 0 bases from J, with 5 bases between. Germline V CDR1 and CDR2: SGHRS, YFSETQ. This CDR3 spans 14 amino acids. The CDR3 coding sequence is TGCGCCAGCAGCTTGGACCAGAGCACAGATACGCAGTATTTT. Its translation is CASSLDQSTDTQYF.

This chain connects TRBV19 to TRBJ1-2; perhaps TRBD1 as D (6 bases). V lost 3 bases and J 5 bases, leaving 13 bases between the germline ends. The CDR3 totals 14 residues. CDR1 is LNHDA and CDR2 is SQIVND in the germline V gene (reference sequence). CDR3 loop: CASSIPRDIYGYTF. In DNA, the CDR3 is TGTGCCAGTAGTATTCCCCGGGACATTTATGGCTACACCTTC. Full variable domain (outside the CDR3, taken from reference TRBV19 and TRBJ1-2): DGGITQSPKYLFRKEGQNVTLSCEQNLNHDAMYWYRQDPGQGLRLIYYSQIVNDFQKGDIAEGYSVSREKKESFPLTVTSAQKNPTAFYLCASSIPRDIYGYTFGSGTRLTVV.

This chain links TRBV2 with TRBJ1-1, with D maybe TRBD1 (5 bases). Trimming shortened V by 7 bases and J by 0 bases, and 9 bases separated the two germline ends. The CDR3 consists of 13 residues. Looked up from germline, CDR1 is SNHLY and CDR2 is FYNNEI. CDR3 sequence (DNA): TGTGCCAGCAAGGGGTCGATGAACACTGAAGCTTTCTTT. Its protein is CASKGSMNTEAFF.

This sequence joins TRBV5-1 and TRBJ2-3; D unclear. The CDR3 sequence is 14 residues long. CDR1 is SGHRS and CDR2 is YFSETQ in the germline V gene. Trimming removed 6 bases from V and 0 bases from J, with 11 bases in between. CDR3 sequence: CASTPHSSTDTQYF. In DNA form, the CDR3 reads TGCGCCAGCACCCCCCACTCAAGCACAGATACGCAGTATTTT.